Below are 7 T cell receptor beta chains sequenced from a single sample in a study of post-analysis software for immune sequencing data. Their cognate antigens are unknown. Unique molecular identifiers were present in the TCR beta cDNA libraries. TCRdb ran MiXCR on the PCR reads and lists one entry per CDR3 protein. The sample carries almost 700,000 distinct CDR3 sequences, roughly three fifths recorded once. The study, taken as a whole, reports: Higher frequency in patients than in controls was seen for five TRBV segments, with TRBV5-6, TRBV5-1 and TRBV20-1 among them.

Sequenced: blood. The receptors stem from a girl aged 2 to 10 with multiple sclerosis.

The V and J genes are TRBV12-3 or TRBV12-4 and TRBJ1-2, with D unclear. The CDR3 has 14 amino acids. V lost 7 bases to trimming and J lost 0 bases, with 12 bases between them. The CDR3 DNA follows: TGTGCCAGCACCTTGCCCGGGCCTAACTATGGCTACACCTTC. Amino acid sequence: CASTLPGPNYGYTF.

The chain has TRBV29-1 and TRBJ1-2; D call uncertain. Per germline, CDR1 SQVTM and CDR2 ANQGSEA. The CDR3 has 13 residues. V was trimmed by 4 bases and J by 4 bases, leaving 13 bases between them. CDR3 loop: CSVGTITSYGYTF. The CDR3 DNA is TGCAGCGTTGGAACGATTACAAGCTATGGCTACACCTTC. Supplemented by reference TRBV29-1 and TRBJ1-2, the full variable domain reads SAVISQKPSRDICQRGTSLTIQCQVDSQVTMMFWYRQQPGQSLTLIATANQGSEATYESGFVIDKFPISRPNLTFSTLTVSNMSPEDSSIYLCSVGTITSYGYTFGSGTRLTVV.

The rearrangement uses TRBV20-1 and TRBJ2-1; weak D call: TRBD2 (6 bases). Germline values: CDR1 DFQATT, CDR2 SNEGSKA (reference sequence). V was pared by 0 bases and J by 8 bases, with 11 bases between. This CDR3 is built from 13 residues. The CDR3 nucleotides read TGCAGTGCTAGAGAAGGACGGGAGTATGAGCAGTTCTTC. Amino acid sequence: CSAREGREYEQFF.

This clonotype was recorded at least ten times. The gene calls are TRBV29-1 and TRBJ2-1, with a tentative D call TRBD1 (5 bases). The CDR3 runs 13 residues. Looked up from germline, CDR1 is SQVTM and CDR2 is ANQGSEA. With 3 bases removed from V and 2 bases from J, the gap between germline ends came to 8 bases. This chain's CDR3 is CSVEQGTYNEQFF. Written as DNA, the CDR3 is TGCAGCGTTGAGCAGGGTACCTACAATGAGCAGTTCTTC.

The J gene is TRBJ2-1, the V gene TRBV10-3; either TRBD1 or TRBD2 may fit D (6 bases each). In germline, CDR1 is ENHRY, CDR2 SYGVKD. Trimming pared 4 bases from V and 5 bases from J, leaving 9 bases between. This CDR3 has 13 amino acids. CDR3 sequence reads: CAISGGANNEQFF. CDR3 nucleotide sequence: TGTGCCATCAGTGGGGGGGCGAACAATGAGCAGTTCTTC.

The rearrangement joins TRBV29-1 to TRBJ2-7, with 9 positions matching TRBD2. V was clipped by 4 bases and J by 5 bases; unmatched bases: 3. This CDR3 is 12 amino acids long. The germline CDR1 and CDR2 sequences are SQVTM and ANQGSEA. CDR3 DNA: TGCAGCGTTGGGACTAGCGTGAACGAGCAGTACTTC. Amino acids: CSVGTSVNEQYF.

V and J are TRBV29-1 and TRBJ2-7; 10 nucleotides match TRBD2. CDR1 is SQVTM and CDR2 is ANQGSEA in the germline V gene. The CDR3 covers 14 residues. V was pared by 4 bases and J by 5 bases, with 8 bases of the junction left unmatched. This CDR3 is CSVVGSSGSHEQYF. The CDR3 nucleotides are TGCAGCGTTGTTGGGTCTAGCGGGAGTCACGAGCAGTACTTC.